Following are 11 T cell receptor beta chains from one sample sequenced in a study of glioma-infiltrating T cells after dendritic cell vaccination. Sequencing used immunoSEQ multiplex PCR; TCRdb keeps in-frame clones, though not all of them. The sample carries about 73,000 clones, roughly four fifths recorded once. Here the sequenced sample was blood, taken before dendritic cell vaccination. Receptors originate from a human donor with glioblastoma.

This clone was counted a single time. V gene TRBV5-6 combines with J gene TRBJ2-7; tentatively, D is TRBD1 (5 bases). Trimming removed 4 bases at V and 6 bases at J, with 8 bases between. CDR1 is SGHDT, CDR2 YYEEEE, per germline. The CDR3 has 11 residues. CDR3 in DNA: TGTGCCAGCAGCCTACAGGTCGAGCAGTACTTC. It specifies CASSLQVEQYF.

The chain links TRBV18 to TRBJ2-5; 13 bases are a match to TRBD2. The CDR3 sequence is 16 residues long. Germline-derived CDR1 and CDR2 are KGHSH and LQKENI. The V and J ends lost 4 bases and 5 bases, in that order; junction bases with no gene match: 7. CDR3 DNA sequence: TGTGCCAGCTCACTCAGACTAGCGGGAGGATCGGAGACCCAGTACTTC. Translating gives CASSLRLAGGSETQYF.

The chain couples TRBV5-8 to TRBJ2-6; D call uncertain. Trimming removed 3 bases from V and 0 bases from J, with 19 bases in between. CDR3 length equals 19 residues. Germline CDR1 SGHTS, CDR2 YDEGEE. CDR3 loop: CASSSGYLPAYSGANVLTF. The DNA for the CDR3 is TGTGCCAGCAGCTCAGGCTATTTACCTGCCTACTCTGGGGCCAACGTCCTGACTTTC.

The V and J genes are TRBV5-1 and TRBJ2-1, with D uncertain. The CDR3 totals 16 residues. Germline V gene data show CDR1 as SGHRS and CDR2 as YFSETQ. V lost 0 bases and J 2 bases, leaving 12 bases between the germline ends. The CDR3 region has the DNA TGCGCCAGCAGCTTGGAGTGGTCAGACACCTACAATGAGCAGTTCTTC. Translating it yields CASSLEWSDTYNEQFF.

This chain joins TRBV6-9 and TRBJ2-3, with TRBD2 matching 14 bases. The germline gives CDR1 MNHGY, CDR2 SVAAGI. CDR3 length: 16 residues. The V segment lost 0 bases and the J segment 6 bases; nucleotides outside the gene matches: 2. The CDR3 spells CASSYSRLAGGDTQYF. Here the CDR3 DNA reads TGTGCCAGCAGTTATTCACGACTAGCGGGAGGGGATACGCAGTATTTT.

V is TRBV10-3 and J is TRBJ2-1; TRBD2 matches at 12 bases. This CDR3 contains 18 residues. J was trimmed by 3 bases and V by 4 bases; bases with no gene match: 10. Germline V CDR1 and CDR2: ENHRY, SYGVKD. CDR3 sequence (DNA): TGTGCCATCAGTGCACCGACTAGCGGGAGAACCTACTACAATGAGCAGTTCTTC. Its translation: CAISAPTSGRTYYNEQFF.

The rearrangement uses TRBV7-9 and TRBJ1-5; a possible D gene is TRBD1 (5 bases). V lost 10 bases, J lost 1 base, and 20 bases lay in between. This CDR3 contains 16 residues. Germline V lookup: CDR1 SEHNR, CDR2 FQNEAQ (reference sequence). The CDR3 protein is CATGGVRDSSNQPQHF. In DNA, the CDR3 is TGTGCCACCGGGGGGGTACGAGACAGCAGCAATCAGCCCCAGCATTTT.

The CDR3 spells CASSNEGTNEKLFF. CDR3 nucleotides: TGTGCCAGTAGTAACGAGGGAACTAATGAAAAACTGTTTTTT. The chain links TRBV19 to TRBJ1-4; D is uncertain. The V and J ends lost 4 bases and 1 base respectively, with 7 bases between them. This CDR3 has 14 amino acids. Germline V lookup: CDR1 LNHDA, CDR2 SQIVND (reference sequence).

This clone was seen more than once but under ten times. The chain carries TRBV10-3 and TRBJ2-1; D is undetermined. Trimming shortened V by 4 bases and J by 5 bases, and 3 bases separated the two germline ends. This CDR3 comprises 11 residues. In germline, CDR1 is ENHRY, CDR2 SYGVKD. The CDR3 reads CAISADNEQFF. In nucleotides, the CDR3 is TGTGCCATCAGTGCGGACAATGAGCAGTTCTTC.

The rearrangement joins TRBV27 to TRBJ2-1, with 7 positions matching TRBD2. The CDR3 is made up of 13 amino acids. CDR1 MNHEY and CDR2 SMNVEV come from the germline V gene (reference sequence). V shed 8 bases, J shed 9 bases, and the junction held 10 bases outside the gene matches. CDR3 sequence reads: CASRDWEGREQFF. CDR3 DNA sequence: TGTGCCAGCCGAGACTGGGAGGGCCGTGAGCAGTTCTTC.

This clone is a singleton in its sample. The chain joins TRBV6-1 to TRBJ2-5; no firm D call. The CDR3 has 11 amino acids. The germline gives CDR1 MNHNS, CDR2 SASEGT. With 6 bases removed from V and 3 bases from J, the gap between germline ends came to 5 bases. The CDR3 DNA reads TGTGCCAGCAGCGCGAAAGAGACCCAGTACTTC. This translates into CASSAKETQYF.